This T cell receptor beta chain was recovered during a study of blood T cell repertoires in COVID-19. Study-level background: Samples of COVID-19 (acute and convalescent) were obtained from the United States, Italy and Spain. PBMCs, B-cell-depleted T cells, or T cells were the source of the cDNA or gDNA that made up the material.

This CDR3 is 14 amino acids long. Germline V gene data show CDR1 as SGHVS and CDR2 as FNYEAQ. V lost 5 bases and J lost 6; bases outside the gene matches: 5. In the source study's methods: Amplification from reference gene primers served as the basis for estimated nucleated cell counts. Measured with immunoSEQ multiplex PCR; TCRdb has only the in-frame clones, and not every one. V, J and clone size were drawn from that table, and D and trimming were deduced from the DNA. The sample shows just over 75,000 clones, 84% of them seen only once. The origin of this receptor is a man aged 45-65 years with acute or convalescent COVID-19. The rearrangement uses TRBV7-6 and TRBJ2-1; 9 bases agree with TRBD2. The sample consisted of peripheral blood. The CDR3 DNA sequence: TGTGCCAGCAGCCCCGCACTAGCGGGCAATGAGCAGTTCTTC. This encodes CASSPALAGNEQFF.